This T cell receptor beta chain was documented in a study of radiation and T cells in renal cell carcinoma. This clone was seen only once. This CDR3 has 15 amino acids. Looked up from germline, CDR1 is SGDLS and CDR2 is YYNGEE. The V and J ends lost 1 base and 7 bases respectively, with 15 bases between them. Time point noted: baseline pretreatment blood. Specified treatment: 15 Gy SBRT to primary tumor, nephrectomy 4 weeks later. The method was immunoSEQ multiplex PCR; TCRdb's version includes in-frame clones alone and lacks a portion of them. The sample includes 100,000 or so clones, around nine tenths of them seen just once.

The starting material was blood, obtained from a patient whose treatment included radiotherapy and nephrectomy. V gene TRBV9 combines with J gene TRBJ2-1; D not certain. This receptor was obtained from a man in his forties or fifties with renal cell carcinoma. The CDR3 here is CASSVIPVFTNEQFF. The CDR3 bases are TGTGCCAGCAGCGTAATCCCGGTTTTCACGAATGAGCAGTTCTTC.